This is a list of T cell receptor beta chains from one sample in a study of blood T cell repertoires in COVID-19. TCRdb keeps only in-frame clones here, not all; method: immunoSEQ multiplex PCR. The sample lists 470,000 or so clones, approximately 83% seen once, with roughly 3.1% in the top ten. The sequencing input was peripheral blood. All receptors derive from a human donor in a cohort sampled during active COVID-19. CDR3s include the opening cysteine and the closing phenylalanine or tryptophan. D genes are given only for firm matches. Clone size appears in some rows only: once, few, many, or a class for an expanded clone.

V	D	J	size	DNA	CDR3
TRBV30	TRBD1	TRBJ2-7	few	TGTGCCTGGAGAGACAGGGGGTACGAGCAGTACTTC	CAWRDRGYEQYF
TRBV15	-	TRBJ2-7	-	TGTGCCACCAGTTCAGGGGACGTATCCTACGAGCAGTACTTC	CATSSGDVSYEQYF
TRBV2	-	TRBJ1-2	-	TGTGCCAGCAGTGAAGTTCGGCAGGCCCATGGCTACACCTTC	CASSEVRQAHGYTF
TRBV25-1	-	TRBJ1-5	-	TGTGCCAGCAGTGCAGGGATAAATCAGCCCCAGCATTTT	CASSAGINQPQHF
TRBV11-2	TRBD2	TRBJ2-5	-	TGTGCCAGCAGCTTCAGCGGGAGGTCGGAGACCCAGTACTTC	CASSFSGRSETQYF
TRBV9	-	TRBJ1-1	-	TGTGCCAGCAGCGGGGACAATTTTAACACTGAAGCTTTCTTT	CASSGDNFNTEAFF
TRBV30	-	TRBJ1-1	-	TGTGCCTGGAGAGGCGGCTTGGGCACTGAAGCTTTCTTT	CAWRGGLGTEAFF
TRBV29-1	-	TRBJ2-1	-	TGCAGCGCTTCGGGACTTTCATCCTACAATGAGCAGTTCTTC	CSASGLSSYNEQFF
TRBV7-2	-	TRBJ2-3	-	TGTGCCAGCAGCTTACCGGGGGGCGGGGGTACGCAGTATTTT	CASSLPGGGGTQYF
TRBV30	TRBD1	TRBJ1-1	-	TGTGCCTGGCAGCTCAGGGGGCTCACTGAAGCTTTCTTT	CAWQLRGLTEAFF
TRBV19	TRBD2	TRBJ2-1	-	TGTGCCAGTAGTGGTGGAGGACTAGCGGACAATGAGCAGTTCTTC	CASSGGGLADNEQFF
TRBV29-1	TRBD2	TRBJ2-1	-	TGCAGCGTTCAGCGGACTAGCGGGAGAGGGTACAATGAGCAGTTCTTC	CSVQRTSGRGYNEQFF
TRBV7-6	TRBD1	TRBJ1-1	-	TGTGCCAGCAGCGATGGACAGGGGTCTAGGGGGGACACTGAAGCTTTCTTT	CASSDGQGSRGDTEAFF
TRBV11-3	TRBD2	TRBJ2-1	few	TGTGCCAGCAGCTTAGACGGACTAGCGGGAGGAGCGAGGGACAATGAGCAGTTCTTC	CASSLDGLAGGARDNEQFF
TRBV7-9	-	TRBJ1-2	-	TGTGCCAGCAGCTCCGCCGGGACACCGTTATATGGCTACACCTTC	CASSSAGTPLYGYTF
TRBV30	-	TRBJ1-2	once	TGTGCCTGGAGTGTACTCGGGTATGGCTACACCTTC	CAWSVLGYGYTF
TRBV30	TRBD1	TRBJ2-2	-	TGTGCCTGGGGTACAGGGGCGGGCACCGGGGAGCTGTTTTTT	CAWGTGAGTGELFF
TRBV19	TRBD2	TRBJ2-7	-	TGTGCCAGTAGCCGACTAGCGGGAGGGCCATACGAGCAGTACTTC	CASSRLAGGPYEQYF
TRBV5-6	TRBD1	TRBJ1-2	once	TGTGCCAGCAGCCTCAGGGGGAGGGGCTACACCTTC	CASSLRGRGYTF
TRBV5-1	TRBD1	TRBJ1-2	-	TGCGCCAGCAGCTCCACCTTACGGACAGGTAACTATGGCTACACCTTC	CASSSTLRTGNYGYTF
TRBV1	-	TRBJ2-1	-	TGCACCAGCAGCCAAGATTCTAGCGCACCCTCCTACAATGAGCAGTTCTTC	CTSSQDSSAPSYNEQFF
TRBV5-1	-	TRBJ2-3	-	TGCGCCAGCAGCTTGGCCGGGCGGGGCACAGATACGCAGTATTTT	CASSLAGRGTDTQYF
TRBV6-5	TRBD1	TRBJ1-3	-	TGTGCCAGCAAGACAGGGGTTACTGGAAACACCATATATTTT	CASKTGVTGNTIYF
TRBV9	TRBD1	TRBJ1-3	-	TGTGCCAGCAGCGTATCGACAGGGAACTCTGGAAACACCATATATTTT	CASSVSTGNSGNTIYF
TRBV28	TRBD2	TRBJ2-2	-	TGTGCCAGCAGTTCCTCTGATCCGGGGGGAACAAACACCGGGGAGCTGTTTTTT	CASSSSDPGGTNTGELFF
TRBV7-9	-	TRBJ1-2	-	TGTGCCAGCAGCCGTCCTGAGTCCTTTAACTATGGCTACACCTTC	CASSRPESFNYGYTF
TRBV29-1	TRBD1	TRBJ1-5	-	TGCAGCGTTGAAGATCTGACACAGGGGGTCGGACAGCCCCAGCATTTT	CSVEDLTQGVGQPQHF
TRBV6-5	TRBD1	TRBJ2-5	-	TGTGCCAGCAGTTACTCGACAGGGGAAGAGACCCAGTACTTC	CASSYSTGEETQYF
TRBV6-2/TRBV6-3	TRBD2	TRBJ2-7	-	TGTGCCAGCAGTTACTCGAGGGGACTAGCGGGAGTTTGGTCCTACGAGCAGTACTTC	CASSYSRGLAGVWSYEQYF
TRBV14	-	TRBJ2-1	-	TGTGCCAGCAGCCAAATCCCATGGCGGGAAATAAGCGAGCAGTTCTTC	CASSQIPWREISEQFF
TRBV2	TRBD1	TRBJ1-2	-	TGTGCCAGCAGTACCACCCGGACAGGGAATGGCTACACCTTC	CASSTTRTGNGYTF
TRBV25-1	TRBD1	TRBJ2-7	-	TGTGCCAGCAGTGAAGACAGGGATGGTTCCTACGAGCAGTACTTC	CASSEDRDGSYEQYF
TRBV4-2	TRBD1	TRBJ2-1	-	TGTGCCAGCAGCTCGACGACAGGGTATGAGCAGTTCTTC	CASSSTTGYEQFF
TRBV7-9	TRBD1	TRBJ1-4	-	TGTGCCAGCAGCTCGTTGGTGACAGGGGTAAATGAAAAACTGTTTTTT	CASSSLVTGVNEKLFF
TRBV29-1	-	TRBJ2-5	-	TGCAGCGTTGACCAGGGCCGGGAGACCCAGTACTTC	CSVDQGRETQYF
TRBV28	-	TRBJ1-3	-	TGTGCCAGCAGTCTAACAGGTCTTAGAAACACCATATATTTT	CASSLTGLRNTIYF
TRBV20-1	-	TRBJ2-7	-	TGCAGTGCGCAGGCCTCCTACGAGCAGTACTTC	CSAQASYEQYF
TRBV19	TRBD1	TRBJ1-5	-	TGTGCCAGTAGTATGCAGACAGGGGATAGGCAGCCCCAGCATTTT	CASSMQTGDRQPQHF
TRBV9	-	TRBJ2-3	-	TGTGCCAGCAGCGGGACAGTTTCCACAGATACGCAGTATTTT	CASSGTVSTDTQYF
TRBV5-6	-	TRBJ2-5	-	TGTGCCAGCAGCTTCGGAGAGACCCAGTACTTC	CASSFGETQYF
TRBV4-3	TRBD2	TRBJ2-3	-	TGCGCCAGCAGCCAAGACCGGGCTAGCGGGGCTACAGATACGCAGTATTTT	CASSQDRASGATDTQYF
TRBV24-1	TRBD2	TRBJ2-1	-	TGTGCCACCAGCCGAGCGGGAGCCAATGAGCAGTTCTTC	CATSRAGANEQFF
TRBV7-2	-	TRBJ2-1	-	TGTGCCAGCAGCTTAAGTACAGGGTTTGATGAGCAGTTCTTC	CASSLSTGFDEQFF
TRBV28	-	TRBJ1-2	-	TGTGCCACCCTCAGTGGGGCCCGTAACTATGGCTACACCTTC	CATLSGARNYGYTF
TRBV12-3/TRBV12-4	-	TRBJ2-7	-	TGTGCCAGCAGTTTCCAGGGGCCCTACGAGCAGTACTTC	CASSFQGPYEQYF
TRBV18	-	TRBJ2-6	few	TGTGCCAGCTCACCCAGAACCTCTGGGGCCAACGTCCTGACTTTC	CASSPRTSGANVLTF
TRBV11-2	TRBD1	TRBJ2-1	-	TGTGCCAGCAGCTTTACCGGGACAGAGGGTAATGAGCAGTTCTTC	CASSFTGTEGNEQFF